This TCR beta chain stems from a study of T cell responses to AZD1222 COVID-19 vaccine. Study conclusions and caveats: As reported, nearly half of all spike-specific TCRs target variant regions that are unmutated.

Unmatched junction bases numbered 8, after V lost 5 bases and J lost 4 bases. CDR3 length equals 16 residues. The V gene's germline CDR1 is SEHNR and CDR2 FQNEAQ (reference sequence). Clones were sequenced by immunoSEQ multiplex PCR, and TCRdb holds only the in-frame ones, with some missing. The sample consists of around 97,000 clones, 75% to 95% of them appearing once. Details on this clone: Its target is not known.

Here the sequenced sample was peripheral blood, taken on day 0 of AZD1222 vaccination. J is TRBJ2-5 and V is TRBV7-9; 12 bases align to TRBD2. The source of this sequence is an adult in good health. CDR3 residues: CASSPRLAGDIETQYF. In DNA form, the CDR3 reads TGTGCCAGCAGCCCCCGACTAGCGGGAGATATAGAGACCCAGTACTTC.